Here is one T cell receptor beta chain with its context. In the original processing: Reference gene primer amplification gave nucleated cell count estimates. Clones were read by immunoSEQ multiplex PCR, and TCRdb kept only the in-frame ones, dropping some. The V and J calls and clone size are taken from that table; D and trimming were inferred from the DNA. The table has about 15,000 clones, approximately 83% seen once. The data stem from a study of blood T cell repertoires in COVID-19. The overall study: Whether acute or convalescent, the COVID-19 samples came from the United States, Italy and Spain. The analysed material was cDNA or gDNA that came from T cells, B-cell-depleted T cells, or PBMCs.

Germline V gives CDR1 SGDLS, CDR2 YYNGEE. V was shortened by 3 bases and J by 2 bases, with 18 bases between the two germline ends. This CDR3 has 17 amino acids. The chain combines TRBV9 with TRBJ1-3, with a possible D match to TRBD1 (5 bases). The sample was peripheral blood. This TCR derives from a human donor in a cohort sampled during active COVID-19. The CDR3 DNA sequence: TGTGCCAGCAGCGGCGCTACAGGAATTTTGGCTGGAAACACCATATATTTT. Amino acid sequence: CASSGATGILAGNTIYF.